Listed below are T cell receptor beta chains from one sample, sequenced in a study of blood T cell repertoires in COVID-19. TCRdb's table, derived via immunoSEQ multiplex PCR, lists solely in-frame clones and lacks some. The profile shows about 100,000 clones, approximately 88% of them singletons. The specimen sequenced was peripheral blood. Receptors were obtained from a human donor in a cohort sampled during active COVID-19. Each CDR3 is given with its conserved first and last residue. A D gene is named only where the DNA matches it firmly. The size of a clone is reported for some rows only, either as once, few or many, or as a class for expanded clones.

v_gene,j_gene,d_gene,abundance,CDR3aa
TRBV5-1,TRBJ2-3,-,-,CASSLAGADTQYF
TRBV5-1,TRBJ2-5,TRBD1,-,CASSLGQGVETQYF
TRBV3-1/TRBV3-2,TRBJ2-5,TRBD1,-,CASSQQQGNQETQYF
TRBV10-2,TRBJ2-7,TRBD1,-,CASTGTGVYEQYF
TRBV28,TRBJ1-6,TRBD1,-,CASSWGQEHSPLHF
TRBV2,TRBJ1-1,-,few,CASSADMNTEAFF
TRBV6-5,TRBJ1-6,-,-,CASSYIAGRINSPLHF
TRBV9,TRBJ1-1,TRBD1,once,CASSAGTGNTEAFF
TRBV6-5,TRBJ2-7,-,few,CASSYSVQGFVYEQYF
TRBV3-1/TRBV3-2,TRBJ2-7,-,-,CASSQGGRRYEQYF
TRBV15,TRBJ2-6,-,-,CATSSKTRSSGANVLTF
TRBV9,TRBJ1-2,TRBD1,-,CASSPLTQDRGQGYTF
TRBV7-3,TRBJ1-6,TRBD1,few,CASSGTGSQNSPLHF
TRBV9,TRBJ2-7,TRBD2,-,CASSPRTSGTEQYF
TRBV24-1,TRBJ1-5,-,-,CATSDPLWPQHF
TRBV7-2,TRBJ2-7,TRBD1,-,CASSLAVQGANEQYF
TRBV12-3/TRBV12-4,TRBJ1-2,TRBD1,-,CASSKTGYGYTF
TRBV5-6,TRBJ1-2,TRBD1,-,CASSLGPAGGSYGYTF
TRBV27,TRBJ2-3,TRBD1,-,CASRFNRGADTQYF
TRBV18,TRBJ1-1,-,few,CASTFRGGVAEAFF
TRBV10-1,TRBJ1-4,TRBD1,once,CASIKPGQGGEKLFF
TRBV4-3,TRBJ1-1,-,-,CASSQHPKGGNSEAFF
TRBV5-8,TRBJ1-6,-,-,CASSFGRGSSPLHF
TRBV12-3/TRBV12-4,TRBJ1-2,-,-,CASTAGLGYGYTF
TRBV18,TRBJ2-7,TRBD2,-,CASSPTGAGGSSEQYF
TRBV4-3,TRBJ2-1,-,few,CASSHSPEVNDEQFF
TRBV5-4,TRBJ2-2,-,-,CASSLGRRDSNTGELFF
TRBV28,TRBJ1-2,TRBD1,few,CASGDRANYGYTF
TRBV19,TRBJ2-2,-,-,CASSRQGTSNTGELFF
TRBV7-9,TRBJ1-1,TRBD1,-,CASSSPGTGNTEAFF
TRBV6-2/TRBV6-3,TRBJ1-2,-,-,CASSWDIVTF
TRBV6-4,TRBJ2-2,-,-,CASSRDFNTGELFF
TRBV19,TRBJ1-2,-,few,CASSIEWGGGYTF
TRBV9,TRBJ2-1,TRBD2,-,CASSVAAGGPRAQFF
TRBV19,TRBJ1-2,-,-,CASSTSQVLYGYTF
TRBV6-5,TRBJ1-2,TRBD1,-,CASTDREDYGYTF
TRBV7-2,TRBJ2-3,-,-,CASSSEYTQYF
TRBV19,TRBJ2-7,TRBD2,-,CASPQTCQAGVAYEQYF
TRBV13,TRBJ2-1,-,-,CASSFSRGNEQFF
TRBV28,TRBJ1-5,TRBD1,-,CASQTGGQPQHF
TRBV7-9,TRBJ2-3,-,-,CASSLSQTDTQYF
TRBV28,TRBJ1-1,-,-,CASSLRQMHTEAFF
TRBV6-2/TRBV6-3,TRBJ2-1,TRBD2,-,CASSYRGGPRLDNEQFF
TRBV15,TRBJ1-1,-,-,CATSRAFRDFTEAFF
TRBV6-6,TRBJ2-3,TRBD2,-,CASSSLAGGTDTQYF
TRBV15,TRBJ1-4,TRBD1,-,CATSRGTEIEKLFF
TRBV2,TRBJ2-3,-,-,CASNRLTSTDTQYF
TRBV6-5,TRBJ1-1,TRBD1,-,CASSLTGWDRNTEAFF
TRBV11-2,TRBJ1-2,TRBD1,-,CASSLNEGADYGYTF
TRBV6-2/TRBV6-3,TRBJ2-2,TRBD2,once,CASRYLFLAGGGTGELFF
TRBV4-3,TRBJ2-7,-,-,CASSQYGGPYEQYF
TRBV5-1,TRBJ1-1,-,-,CASSPSGGTTEAFF